These 23 T cell receptor beta chains share one sample of origin, sequenced in a study of cytomegalovirus exposure and HLA in healthy donors. The PCR contained 60 Vbeta and 13 Jbeta primers. Assay used: immunoSEQ multiplex PCR; TCRdb lists only in-frame clones, some missing. The repertoire holds 150,000 to 200,000 clones, with roughly three quarters as singletons. Sequenced material: PBMCs. The receptors stem from a woman aged 50 to 60 in good health and CMV-seronegative.

The chain links TRBV9 to TRBJ1-2; a weak D match, TRBD1 (6 bases). Trimming pared 4 bases from V and 4 bases from J, leaving 20 bases between. Germline V gene lookup returns CDR1 SGDLS and CDR2 YYNGEE. This CDR3 region has 16 residues. The CDR3 is CASSSQSGTTSYGYTF. The DNA for the CDR3 is TGTGCCAGCAGCTCTCAATCCGGGACAACAAGCTATGGCTACACCTTC.

V is TRBV10-3 and J is TRBJ2-1; D gene ambiguous. Germline assignment: CDR1 ENHRY and CDR2 SYGVKD. CDR3 length equals 15 residues. Trimming stripped 1 base from V and 0 bases from J, with 7 bases between. The CDR3 sequence: CAISEFTGSYNEQFF. The CDR3 nucleotides are TGTGCCATCAGTGAGTTTACGGGCTCCTACAATGAGCAGTTCTTC.

V and J are TRBV5-1 and TRBJ2-3, with a possible D match to TRBD2 (6 bases). Germline-derived CDR1 and CDR2 are SGHRS and YFSETQ. The CDR3 spans 15 residues. V lost 6 bases to trimming and J lost 0 bases, with 14 bases between them. The CDR3 loop is CASTQGGRSTDTQYF. CDR3 nucleotides: TGCGCCAGCACCCAAGGAGGGCGGAGCACAGATACGCAGTATTTT.

The chain couples TRBV7-8 to TRBJ1-5; D is perhaps TRBD1 (5 bases). Germline V CDR1 and CDR2: SGHVS, FQNEAQ. The CDR3 spans 15 residues. V was shortened by 1 base and J by 3 bases, with 10 bases between the two germline ends. The CDR3, as DNA: TGTGCCAGCAGCTTAGGGCAGGGCCTCAATCAGCCCCAGCATTTT. Its protein product is CASSLGQGLNQPQHF.

The chain carries TRBV19 and TRBJ2-1; 7 bases match TRBD1. The germline CDR1 and CDR2 sequences are LNHDA and SQIVND (reference sequence). The J segment lost 4 bases and the V segment lost 9 bases, leaving 9 bases of the junction unmatched. The CDR3 runs to 14 residues. DNA for the CDR3: TGTGCCAGCGGCGACAGGGTGTCTTACAATGAGCAGTTCTTC. Translated: CASGDRVSYNEQFF.

The J gene is TRBJ1-6, the V gene TRBV10-3; the D gene is possibly TRBD1 (5 bases). Germline CDR1 and CDR2: ENHRY and SYGVKD. V lost 9 bases to trimming and J lost 14 bases, with 17 bases between them. The CDR3 sequence is 12 residues long. The CDR3 bases are TGTGCCATTAGCACCCAGGGAAGATCCCTCCACTTT. It is translated as CAISTQGRSLHF.

V and J are TRBV19 and TRBJ2-3; D is perhaps TRBD2 (7 bases). Trimming stripped 3 bases from V and 8 bases from J, with 12 bases between. Germline V lookup: CDR1 LNHDA, CDR2 SQIVND (reference sequence). CDR3 length equals 13 residues. CDR3 residues: CASSMGGARTQYF. CDR3 nucleotide sequence: TGTGCCAGTAGTATGGGGGGGGCGCGTACGCAGTATTTT.

V and J are TRBV29-1 and TRBJ1-2; no clear D. Trimming took off 6 bases at V and 4 bases at J, with 12 bases between the two ends. The CDR3 extends over 12 amino acids. Germline-derived CDR1 and CDR2 are SQVTM and ANQGSEA. The CDR3 DNA follows: TGCAGCGTGAGGGAGTCTTCCTATGGCTACACCTTC. This codes for CSVRESSYGYTF.

The rearrangement links TRBV7-8 to TRBJ1-2; tentatively, D is TRBD1 (5 bases). V lost 1 base and J lost 9, with 18 bases in between. There are 15 residues in the CDR3. Germline V gives CDR1 SGHVS, CDR2 FQNEAQ. The CDR3 DNA reads as TGTGCCAGCAGCTTAGATAGCAGGGAGGGTATAAGCTACACCTTC. Amino acids: CASSLDSREGISYTF.

The CDR3 reads CASSIGDRGYNQPQHF. CDR3 nucleotide sequence: TGTGCCAGTAGTATAGGGGACAGGGGGTATAATCAGCCCCAGCATTTT. The rearrangement joins TRBV19 to TRBJ1-5; 11 nucleotides align to TRBD1. V shed 1 base, J shed 4 bases, and the junction held 3 bases outside the gene matches. In germline, CDR1 is LNHDA, CDR2 SQIVND (reference sequence). The CDR3 runs 16 residues.

The J gene is TRBJ1-2, the V gene TRBV7-6, with no clear D. CDR1 is SGHVS, CDR2 FNYEAQ, per germline. V lost 5 bases and J 8 bases, leaving 9 bases between the germline ends. The CDR3 length is 11 residues. CDR3 sequence (DNA): TGTGCCAGCAGCCCCCTAAGCGGCTACACCTTC. Translation: CASSPLSGYTF.

The gene calls are TRBV11-2 and TRBJ1-4; 10 nucleotides match TRBD1. The germline V gene has CDR1 SGHAT and CDR2 FQNNGV. Trimming cost V 5 bases and J 7 bases; bases outside gene matches: 4. CDR3 length: 14 amino acids. CDR3 coding DNA: TGTGCCAGCAGCCCGGACAGGGGGATTGAAAAACTGTTTTTT. It specifies CASSPDRGIEKLFF.

This sequence joins TRBV2 and TRBJ2-1; 7 positions agree with TRBD2. Germline V gives CDR1 SNHLY, CDR2 FYNNEI. Germline trimming cut 5 bases from V and 3 bases from J; bases unmatched to any gene: 10. This CDR3 is built from 16 residues. CDR3 nucleotide sequence: TGTGCCAGCAGTTTAAGCGGGAACTCCTACTACAATGAGCAGTTCTTC. Residues: CASSLSGNSYYNEQFF.

The chain carries TRBV6-1 and TRBJ2-2, with D unclear. Trimming took 4 bases from V and 2 from J, leaving 8 bases between them. The CDR3 runs to 14 residues. Germline CDR1 reads MNHNS; CDR2 reads SASEGT. This CDR3 reads CASSASFNTGELFF. The CDR3 DNA is TGTGCCAGCAGTGCCTCCTTTAACACCGGGGAGCTGTTTTTT.

The chain carries TRBV29-1 and TRBJ2-7, with D maybe TRBD1 (6 bases). Germline CDR1 and CDR2: SQVTM and ANQGSEA. The CDR3 has 12 residues. V was cut by 4 bases and J by 3 bases, with 10 bases left in between. CDR3 DNA: TGCAGCGTTGGGCTAGGGGGCTACGAGCAGTACTTC. It codes for CSVGLGGYEQYF.

This clone was detected a few times. The chain carries TRBV5-1 and TRBJ1-1; weak D call: TRBD1 (6 bases). Trimming took off 5 bases at V and 1 base at J, with 15 bases between the two ends. The CDR3 extends over 15 amino acids. Germline lookup yields CDR1 SGHRS and CDR2 YFSETQ. The CDR3 DNA is TGCGCCAGCAGGGGAACCGGGACACGGAACACTGAAGCTTTCTTT. As protein: CASRGTGTRNTEAFF. The whole variable domain, remainder taken from reference TRBV5-1 and TRBJ1-1, is KAGVTQTPRYLIKTRGQQVTLSCSPISGHRSVSWYQQTPGQGLQFLFEYFSETQRNKGNFPGRFSGRQFSNSRSEMNVSTLELGDSALYLCASRGTGTRNTEAFFGQGTRLTVV.

This clone was observed a few times. J is TRBJ1-5 and V is TRBV19; D might be TRBD1 (6 bases). The CDR3 is 12 residues long. The V end lost 1 base, the J end lost 9 bases, and 7 bases lay between the germline ends. The germline CDR1 and CDR2 sequences are LNHDA and SQIVND (reference sequence). The CDR3 region is CASSIVGAPQHF. Here the CDR3 DNA reads TGTGCCAGTAGTATAGTGGGGGCGCCCCAGCATTTT.

V and J are TRBV11-2 and TRBJ2-7; 10 bases fit TRBD1. V lost 1 base, J lost 6 bases, and 9 bases stayed unmatched. Germline CDR1 reads SGHAT; CDR2 reads FQNNGV. This CDR3 spans 16 amino acids. The DNA of the CDR3 is TGTGCCAGCAGCTTAGTGTCGGGGACAGGGGTCATCGAGCAGTACTTC. This codes for CASSLVSGTGVIEQYF.

CDR3 sequence (DNA): TGTGCCAGCAGCTCTCGGGACAGAGATGGCTACACCTTC. It is translated as CASSSRDRDGYTF. V gene TRBV7-8 combines with J gene TRBJ1-2; 7 bases map to TRBD1. With 4 bases clipped from V and 6 bases from J, the junction kept 5 bases outside the gene matches. The CDR3 contains 13 residues. The germline V gene has CDR1 SGHVS and CDR2 FQNEAQ. The entire variable domain, with the rest obtained from reference TRBV7-8 and TRBJ1-2, is as follows: GAGVSQSPRYKVAKRGQDVALRCDPISGHVSLFWYQQALGQGPEFLTYFQNEAQLDKSGLPSDRFFAERPEGSVSTLKIQRTQQEDSAVYLCASSSRDRDGYTFGSGTRLTVV.

The V call is TRBV7-3, the J call TRBJ2-5; tentative D call: TRBD1 (7 bases). The CDR3 runs to 15 residues. Trimming took off 4 bases at V and 3 bases at J, with 15 bases between the two ends. Germline values: CDR1 SGHTA, CDR2 FQGTGA. The CDR3 sequence is CASSSRGGTEETQYF. The CDR3 DNA reads TGTGCCAGCAGCTCCCGTGGCGGGACAGAAGAGACCCAGTACTTC.

The genes are TRBV4-2 and TRBJ1-4; 8 bases are shared with TRBD1. CDR3 size: 15 residues. CDR1 and CDR2 from the germline V gene are LGHNA and YNFKEQ. After removal of 3 bases from V and 2 bases from J, the junction contained 2 bases not matched to a gene. CDR3 in amino acids: CASSHYRGTNEKLFF. The CDR3 DNA follows: TGTGCCAGCAGCCATTACAGGGGGACTAATGAAAAACTGTTTTTT.

This clone showed up just a few times. The chain recombines TRBV19 with TRBJ2-1, with 11 bases identical to TRBD2. This CDR3 is built from 15 residues. Germline V gene sequence: CDR1 LNHDA, CDR2 SQIVND (reference sequence). V shed 3 bases and J 2 bases; nucleotides not matched to a gene: 0. Written as DNA, the CDR3 is TGTGCCAGTAGTATGACTAGCGGGACCTACAATGAGCAGTTCTTC. It encodes CASSMTSGTYNEQFF.

This clone was detected only once. The chain is built from TRBV2 and TRBJ2-3; D might be TRBD2 (7 bases). Trimming shortened V by 0 bases and J by 14 bases, and 15 bases separated the two germline ends. The CDR3 totals 13 residues. Germline V gene sequence: CDR1 SNHLY, CDR2 FYNNEI. CDR3 sequence (DNA): TGTGCCAGCAGTGAAGCAAGGGGGGGTAATTTGTATTTT. Its translation: CASSEARGGNLYF.